This T cell receptor (beta chain) originates from a study of cytomegalovirus exposure and HLA in healthy donors. Regarding the study as a whole: A few chains tied to CMV proved CMV antigen-specific in vitro.

CDR3 length equals 11 residues. Germline assignment: CDR1 MDHEN and CDR2 SYDVKM. In regard to this clone: Its cognate antigen is unknown.

The table came from immunoSEQ multiplex PCR; TCRdb's copy has only in-frame clones and leaves some out. The repertoire holds some 140,000 clones, with approximately 82% as singletons. Sequenced: PBMCs. The chain employs TRBV28 and TRBJ2-7; 8 bases are shared with TRBD2. The source is a young man in good health and CMV-seropositive. CDR3 protein: CGSGNSYEQYF. DNA for the CDR3: TGTGGTAGCGGGAACTCCTACGAGCAGTACTTC. Full variable domain (remainder filled in from reference TRBV28 and TRBJ2-7): DVKVTQSSRYLVKRTGEKVFLECVQDMDHENMFWYRQDPGLGLRLIYFSYDVKMKEKGDIPEGYSVSREKKERFSLILESASTNQTSMYLCGSGNSYEQYFGPGTRLTVT.